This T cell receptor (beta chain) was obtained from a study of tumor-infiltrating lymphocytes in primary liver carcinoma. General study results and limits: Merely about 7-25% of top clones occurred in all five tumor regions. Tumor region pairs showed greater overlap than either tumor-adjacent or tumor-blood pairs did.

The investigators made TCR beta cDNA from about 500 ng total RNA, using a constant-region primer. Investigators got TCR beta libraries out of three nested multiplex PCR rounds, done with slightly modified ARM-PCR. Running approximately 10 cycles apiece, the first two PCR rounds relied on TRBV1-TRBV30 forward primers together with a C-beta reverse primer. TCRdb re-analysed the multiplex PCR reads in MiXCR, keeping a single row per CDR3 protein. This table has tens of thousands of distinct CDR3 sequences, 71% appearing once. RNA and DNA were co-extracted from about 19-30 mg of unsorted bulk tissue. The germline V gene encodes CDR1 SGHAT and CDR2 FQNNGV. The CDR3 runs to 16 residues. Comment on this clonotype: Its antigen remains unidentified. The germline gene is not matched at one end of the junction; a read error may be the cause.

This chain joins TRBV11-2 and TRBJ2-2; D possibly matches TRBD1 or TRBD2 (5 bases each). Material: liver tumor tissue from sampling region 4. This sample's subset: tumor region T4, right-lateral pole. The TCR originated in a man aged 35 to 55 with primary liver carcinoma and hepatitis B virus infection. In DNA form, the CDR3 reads TGTGCCAGCAGCAGGATTAGGAGCGCGGACACCGGGGAGTTGTTTTTT. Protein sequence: CASSRIRSADTGELFF. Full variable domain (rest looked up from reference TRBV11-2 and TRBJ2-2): EAGVAQSPRYKIIEKRQSVAFWCNPISGHATLYWYQQILGQGPKLLIQFQNNGVVDDSQLPKDRFSAERLKGVDSTLKIQPAKLEDSAVYLCASSRIRSADTGELFFGEGSRLTVL.